Following are 10 T cell receptor beta chains from one sample sequenced in a study of OX40 agonist ivuxolimab in advanced cancers. The protocol was immunoSEQ multiplex PCR, while the TCRdb copy is restricted to in-frame clones and leaves out a portion. The profile shows 150,000 to 180,000 clones, approximately 94% of them singletons. Sequenced material: CD4+ or CD8+ T cells sorted from blood, taken in a trial of the OX40 agonist ivuxolimab. The origin of the receptors is an adult with an advanced solid tumor such as melanoma, head and neck, liver or kidney cancer.

The chain couples TRBV11-2 to TRBJ2-7; no clear D. Trimming shortened V by 2 bases and J by 0 bases, and 14 bases separated the two germline ends. The CDR3 spans 16 residues. Looked up from germline, CDR1 is SGHAT and CDR2 is FQNNGV. The CDR3 coding sequence is TGTGCCAGCAGCTTACGTTTGCAGGCGAGCTCCTACGAGCAGTACTTC. It codes for CASSLRLQASSYEQYF.

V usage is TRBV7-9 and J usage is TRBJ2-7, with 14 bases matching TRBD2. The V segment lost 5 bases and the J segment 4 bases; nucleotides outside the gene matches: 4. The CDR3 extends over 15 amino acids. Germline CDR1 SEHNR, CDR2 FQNEAQ (reference sequence). The CDR3 reads CASSIRTSGRYEQYF. DNA of the CDR3: TGTGCCAGCAGCATCCGGACTAGCGGGAGGTACGAGCAGTACTTC.

V usage is TRBV6-6 and J usage is TRBJ2-3, with 8 bases aligning to TRBD1. Trimming removed 1 base from V and 4 bases from J; junction bases left unmatched: 4. Germline V gene lookup returns CDR1 MNHNY and CDR2 SVGAGI (reference sequence). CDR3 length: 15 residues. The CDR3: CASSYLDRGSDTQYF. The CDR3 coding sequence is TGTGCCAGCAGTTACTTAGACAGGGGTTCAGATACGCAGTATTTT.

The rearrangement joins TRBV5-1 to TRBJ2-3; 8 nucleotides match TRBD2. V was pared by 7 bases and J by 4 bases, with 17 bases of the junction left unmatched. The CDR3 runs to 17 residues. The germline CDR1 and CDR2 sequences are SGHRS and YFSETQ. The CDR3 DNA reads as TGCGCCAGCTTTCAGGAGCGGGGGACTAGGGTCCCAGATACGCAGTATTTT. Protein sequence: CASFQERGTRVPDTQYF.

This clone appeared a few times. The chain links TRBV27 to TRBJ1-2, with TRBD1 identical over 7 bases. The CDR3 covers 12 residues. Germline trimming cut 4 bases from V and 6 bases from J; bases unmatched to any gene: 2. Germline-derived CDR1 and CDR2 are MNHEY and SMNVEV (reference sequence). The chain's CDR3 is CASSSQGDGYTF. The CDR3 DNA follows: TGTGCCAGCAGTTCCCAGGGGGATGGCTACACCTTC.

This chain links TRBV5-8 with TRBJ2-1; 11 bases match TRBD2. The CDR3 consists of 17 residues. Germline trimming cut 7 bases from V and 4 bases from J; bases unmatched to any gene: 13. Germline V gene lookup returns CDR1 SGHTS and CDR2 YDEGEE. CDR3 DNA sequence: TGTGCCAGCTCCATTGGGTATACTAGCGGGGGATACAATGAGCAGTTCTTC. It codes for CASSIGYTSGGYNEQFF.

This clone was recorded once. CDR3: CASSSKGRGGNEQFF. CDR3 sequence (DNA): TGTGCCAGCAGTTCAAAGGGAAGGGGGGGCAATGAGCAGTTCTTC. The chain recombines TRBV6-6 with TRBJ2-1; possibly TRBD2 for D (7 bases). V was trimmed by 4 bases and J by 6 bases, leaving 16 bases between them. CDR3 size: 15 residues. CDR1 is MNHNY and CDR2 is SVGAGI in the germline V gene (reference sequence).

The chain has TRBV11-2 and TRBJ2-3; the D gene is possibly TRBD1 (6 bases). The length of the CDR3 is 15 residues. Germline loops: CDR1 SGHAT, CDR2 FQNNGV. Trimming left V 2 bases short and J 6 bases short, with 15 bases between. The CDR3 spells CASSLIPRGVDTQYF. As DNA, the CDR3 is TGTGCCAGCAGCTTAATTCCCAGGGGCGTGGATACGCAGTATTTT. The variable domain in full, with the rest retrieved from reference TRBV11-2 and TRBJ2-3, is EAGVAQSPRYKIIEKRQSVAFWCNPISGHATLYWYQQILGQGPKLLIQFQNNGVVDDSQLPKDRFSAERLKGVDSTLKIQPAKLEDSAVYLCASSLIPRGVDTQYFGPGTRLTVL.

This chain uses TRBV4-2 with TRBJ2-7; 7 bases align to TRBD1. The CDR3 is 15 amino acids. The V gene's germline CDR1 is LGHNA and CDR2 YNFKEQ. With 4 bases clipped from V and 2 bases from J, the junction kept 8 bases outside the gene matches. DNA of the CDR3: TGTGCCAGCAGCCGAGAACAGGGGACCCCCTACGAGCAGTACTTC. Translation gives CASSREQGTPYEQYF.

V usage is TRBV19 and J usage is TRBJ1-2, with 7 bases that match TRBD1. Germline CDR1 reads LNHDA; CDR2 reads SQIVND (reference sequence). This CDR3 comprises 13 residues. Unmatched junction bases numbered 5, after V lost 6 bases and J lost 4 bases. CDR3 sequence reads: CASSPGQSYGYTF. DNA for the CDR3: TGTGCCAGTAGCCCGGGACAGTCCTATGGCTACACCTTC.